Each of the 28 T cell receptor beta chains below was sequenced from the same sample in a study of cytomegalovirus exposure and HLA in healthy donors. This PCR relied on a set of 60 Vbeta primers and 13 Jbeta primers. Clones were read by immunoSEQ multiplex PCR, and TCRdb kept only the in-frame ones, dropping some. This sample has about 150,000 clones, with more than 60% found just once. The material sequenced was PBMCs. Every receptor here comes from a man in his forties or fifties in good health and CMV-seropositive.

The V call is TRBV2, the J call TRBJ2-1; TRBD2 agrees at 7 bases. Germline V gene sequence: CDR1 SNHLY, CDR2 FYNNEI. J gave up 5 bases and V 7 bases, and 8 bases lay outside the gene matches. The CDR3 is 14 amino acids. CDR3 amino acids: CASNSVAGDNEQFF. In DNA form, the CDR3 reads TGTGCCAGCAACTCCGTTGCGGGGGACAATGAGCAGTTCTTC.

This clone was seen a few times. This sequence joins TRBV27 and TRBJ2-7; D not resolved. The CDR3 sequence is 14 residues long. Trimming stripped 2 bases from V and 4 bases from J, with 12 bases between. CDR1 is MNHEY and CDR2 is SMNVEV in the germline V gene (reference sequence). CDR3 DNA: TGTGCCAGCAGTTTAAAAACAGAATCTTACGAGCAGTACTTC. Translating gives CASSLKTESYEQYF.

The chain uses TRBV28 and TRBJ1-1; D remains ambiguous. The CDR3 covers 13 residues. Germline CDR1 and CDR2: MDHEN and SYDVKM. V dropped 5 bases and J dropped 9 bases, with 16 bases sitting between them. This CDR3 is CASSLPPQDQAFF. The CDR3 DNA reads TGTGCCAGCAGTCTCCCCCCCCAGGATCAAGCTTTCTTT.

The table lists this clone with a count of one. DNA for the CDR3: TGTGCCTGGAGTGTATCGGGGAGCCAGCCCCAGCATTTT. Translated, it gives CAWSVSGSQPQHF. This chain joins TRBV30 and TRBJ1-5; no firm D call. This CDR3 has 13 amino acids. V was cut by 0 bases and J by 7 bases, with 10 bases left in between. The germline gives CDR1 GTSNPN, CDR2 SVGIG (reference sequence).

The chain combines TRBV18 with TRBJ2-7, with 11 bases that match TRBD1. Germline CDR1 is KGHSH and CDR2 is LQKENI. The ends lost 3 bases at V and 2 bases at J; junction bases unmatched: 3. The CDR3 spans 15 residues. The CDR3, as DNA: TGTGCCAGCTCACCCGGGACAGGGGGACCCTACGAGCAGTACTTC. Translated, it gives CASSPGTGGPYEQYF.

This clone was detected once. The DNA for the CDR3 is TGTGCCAGCAGTGTTCAGGGGCTTAGCACAGATACGCAGTATTTT. Its protein is CASSVQGLSTDTQYF. J is TRBJ2-3 and V is TRBV6-1; maybe TRBD1 (6 bases). Trimming took off 4 bases at V and 0 bases at J, with 11 bases between the two ends. This CDR3 is built from 15 residues. CDR1 and CDR2 from the germline V gene are MNHNS and SASEGT.

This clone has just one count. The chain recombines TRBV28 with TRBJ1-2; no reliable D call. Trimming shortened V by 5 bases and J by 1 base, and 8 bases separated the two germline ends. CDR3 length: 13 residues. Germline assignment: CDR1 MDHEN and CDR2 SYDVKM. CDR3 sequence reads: CASSPGNNYGYTF. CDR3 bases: TGTGCCAGCAGTCCCGGGAATAACTATGGCTACACCTTC.

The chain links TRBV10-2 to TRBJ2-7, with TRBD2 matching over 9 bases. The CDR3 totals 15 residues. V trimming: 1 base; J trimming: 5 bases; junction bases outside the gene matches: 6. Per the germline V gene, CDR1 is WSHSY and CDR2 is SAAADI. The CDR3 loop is CASSEFSGRPHEQYF. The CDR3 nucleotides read TGCGCCAGCAGTGAGTTCAGCGGGAGGCCCCACGAGCAGTACTTC.

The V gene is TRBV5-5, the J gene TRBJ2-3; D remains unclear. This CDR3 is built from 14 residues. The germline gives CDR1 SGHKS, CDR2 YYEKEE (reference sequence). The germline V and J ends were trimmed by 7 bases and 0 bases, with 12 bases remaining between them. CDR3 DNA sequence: TGTGCCAGCGCGGATCCCTCTAGCACAGATACGCAGTATTTT. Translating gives CASADPSSTDTQYF.

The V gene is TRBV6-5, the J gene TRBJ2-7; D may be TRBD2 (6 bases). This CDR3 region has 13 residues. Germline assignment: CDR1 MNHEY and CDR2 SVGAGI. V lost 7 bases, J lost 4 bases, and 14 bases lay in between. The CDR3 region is CASTLRRGYEQYF. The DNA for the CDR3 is TGTGCCAGCACCCTCAGGCGGGGTTACGAGCAGTACTTC.

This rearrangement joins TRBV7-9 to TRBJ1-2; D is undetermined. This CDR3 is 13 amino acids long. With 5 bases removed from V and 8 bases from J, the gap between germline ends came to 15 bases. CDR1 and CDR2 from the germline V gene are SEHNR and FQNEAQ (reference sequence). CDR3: CASSPHEGAGYTF. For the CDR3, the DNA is TGTGCCAGCAGCCCGCACGAGGGAGCGGGCTACACCTTC. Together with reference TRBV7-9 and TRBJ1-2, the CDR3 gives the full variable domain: DTGVSQNPRHKITKRGQNVTFRCDPISEHNRLYWYRQTLGQGPEFLTYFQNEAQLEKSRLLSDRFSAERPKGSFSTLEIQRTEQGDSAMYLCASSPHEGAGYTFGSGTRLTVV.

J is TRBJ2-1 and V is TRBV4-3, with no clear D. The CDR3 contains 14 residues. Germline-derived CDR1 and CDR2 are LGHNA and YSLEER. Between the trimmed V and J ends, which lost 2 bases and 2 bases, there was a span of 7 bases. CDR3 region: CASSQLGAYNEQFF. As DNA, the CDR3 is TGCGCCAGCAGCCAATTAGGAGCCTACAATGAGCAGTTCTTC.

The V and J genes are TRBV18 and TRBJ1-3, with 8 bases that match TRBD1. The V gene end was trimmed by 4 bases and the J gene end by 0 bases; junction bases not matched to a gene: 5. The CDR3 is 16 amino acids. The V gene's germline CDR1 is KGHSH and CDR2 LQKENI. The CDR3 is CASSHGQGASGNTIYF. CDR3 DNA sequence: TGTGCCAGCTCACACGGACAGGGTGCCTCTGGAAACACCATATATTTT.

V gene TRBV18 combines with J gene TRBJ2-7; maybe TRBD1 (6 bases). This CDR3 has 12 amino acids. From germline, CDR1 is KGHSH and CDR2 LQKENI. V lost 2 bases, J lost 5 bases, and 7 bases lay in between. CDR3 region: CASSPRTDEQYF. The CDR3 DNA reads TGTGCCAGCTCACCAAGGACAGACGAGCAGTACTTC. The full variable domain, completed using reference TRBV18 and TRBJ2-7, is NAGVMQNPRHLVRRRGQEARLRCSPMKGHSHVYWYRQLPEEGLKFMVYLQKENIIDESGMPKERFSAEFPKEGPSILRIQQVVRGDSAAYFCASSPRTDEQYFGPGTRLTVT.

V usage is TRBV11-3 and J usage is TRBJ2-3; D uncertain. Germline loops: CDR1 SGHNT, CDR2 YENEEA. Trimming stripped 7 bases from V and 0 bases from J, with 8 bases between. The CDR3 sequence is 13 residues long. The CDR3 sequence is CASTVYSTDTQYF. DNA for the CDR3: TGTGCCAGCACCGTATATAGCACAGATACGCAGTATTTT.

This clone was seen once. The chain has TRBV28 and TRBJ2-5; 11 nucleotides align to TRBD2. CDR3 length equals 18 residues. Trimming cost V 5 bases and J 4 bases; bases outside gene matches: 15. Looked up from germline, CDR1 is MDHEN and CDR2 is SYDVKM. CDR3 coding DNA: TGTGCCAGCAGTCATCCGACTAGCGGGACCATATTCCGAGAGACCCAGTACTTC. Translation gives CASSHPTSGTIFRETQYF.

CDR3 residues: CSVDRGEQFF. The CDR3 DNA is TGCAGCGTTGATCGAGGGGAGCAGTTCTTC. The chain combines TRBV29-1 with TRBJ2-1; a possible D gene is TRBD2 (5 bases). Trimming stripped 3 bases from V and 10 bases from J, with 7 bases between. Germline CDR1 reads SQVTM; CDR2 reads ANQGSEA. The CDR3 is 10 residues long.

The CDR3 spells CASGLPAGSGYEQFF. CDR3 nucleotide sequence: TGTGCTAGTGGTTTGCCCGCGGGGTCGGGTTATGAGCAGTTCTTC. V and J are TRBV12-5 and TRBJ2-1, with D possibly matching TRBD2 (6 bases). Germline CDR1 reads LGHNT; CDR2 reads FRNRAP. There are 15 residues in the CDR3. Trimming shortened V by 2 bases and J by 8 bases, and 16 bases separated the two germline ends.

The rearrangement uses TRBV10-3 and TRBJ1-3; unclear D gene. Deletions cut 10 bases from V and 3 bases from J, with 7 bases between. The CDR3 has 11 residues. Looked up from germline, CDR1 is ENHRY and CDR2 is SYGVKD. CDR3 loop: CATKLGNTIYF. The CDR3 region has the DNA TGTGCCACCAAGCTTGGAAACACCATATATTTT.

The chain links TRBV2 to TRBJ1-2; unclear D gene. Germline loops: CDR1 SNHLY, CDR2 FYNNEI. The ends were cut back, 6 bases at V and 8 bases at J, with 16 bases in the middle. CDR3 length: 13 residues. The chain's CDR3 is CASSQDSRRGYTF. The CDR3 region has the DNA TGTGCCAGCAGCCAAGACTCACGGCGGGGCTACACCTTC. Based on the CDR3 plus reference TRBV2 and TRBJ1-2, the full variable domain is EPEVTQTPSHQVTQMGQEVILRCVPISNHLYFYWYRQILGQKVEFLVSFYNNEISEKSEIFDDQFSVERPDGSNFTLKIRSTKLEDSAMYFCASSQDSRRGYTFGSGTRLTVV.

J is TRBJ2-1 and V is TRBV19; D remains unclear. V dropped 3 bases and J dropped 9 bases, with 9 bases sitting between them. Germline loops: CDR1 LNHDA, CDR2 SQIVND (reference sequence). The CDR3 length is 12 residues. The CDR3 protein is CASSIFRGEQFF. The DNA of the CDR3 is TGTGCCAGTAGTATCTTCCGCGGTGAGCAGTTCTTC.

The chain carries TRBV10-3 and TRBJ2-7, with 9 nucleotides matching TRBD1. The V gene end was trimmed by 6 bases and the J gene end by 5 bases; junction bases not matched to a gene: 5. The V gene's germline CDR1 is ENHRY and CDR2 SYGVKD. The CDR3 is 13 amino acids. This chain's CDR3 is CAIREQGADEQYF. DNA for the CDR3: TGTGCCATCAGAGAACAGGGGGCGGACGAGCAGTACTTC.

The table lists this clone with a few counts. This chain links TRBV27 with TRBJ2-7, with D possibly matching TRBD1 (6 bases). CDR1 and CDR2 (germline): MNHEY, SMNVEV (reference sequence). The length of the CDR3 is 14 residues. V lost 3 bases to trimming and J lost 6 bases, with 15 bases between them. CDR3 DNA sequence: TGTGCCAGCAGTTTGGGGGCCTGGGGTCCCGAGCAGTACTTC. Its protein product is CASSLGAWGPEQYF.

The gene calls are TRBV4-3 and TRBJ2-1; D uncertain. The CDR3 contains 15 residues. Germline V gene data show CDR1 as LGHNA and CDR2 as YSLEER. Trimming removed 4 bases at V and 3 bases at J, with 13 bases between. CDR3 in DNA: TGCGCCAGCAGCCGCGGTTACGGTCACTACAATGAGCAGTTCTTC. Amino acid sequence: CASSRGYGHYNEQFF.

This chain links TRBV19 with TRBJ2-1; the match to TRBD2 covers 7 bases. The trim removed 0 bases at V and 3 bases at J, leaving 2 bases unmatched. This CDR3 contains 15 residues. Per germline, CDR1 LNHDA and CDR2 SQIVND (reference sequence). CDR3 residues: CASSIEASGYNEQFF. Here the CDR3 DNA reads TGTGCCAGTAGTATAGAGGCTAGCGGCTACAATGAGCAGTTCTTC.

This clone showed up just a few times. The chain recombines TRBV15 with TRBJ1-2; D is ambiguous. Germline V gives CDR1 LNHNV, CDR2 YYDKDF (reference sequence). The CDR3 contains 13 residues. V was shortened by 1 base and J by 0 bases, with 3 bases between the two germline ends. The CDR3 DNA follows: TGTGCCACCAGCAGAGGTACTAACTATGGCTACACCTTC. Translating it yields CATSRGTNYGYTF.

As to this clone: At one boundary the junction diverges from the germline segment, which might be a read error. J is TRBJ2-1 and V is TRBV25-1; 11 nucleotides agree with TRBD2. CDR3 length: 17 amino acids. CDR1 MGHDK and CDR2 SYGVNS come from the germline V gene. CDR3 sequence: CANSEGGLAGGAGEQFF. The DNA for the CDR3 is TGTGCCAACAGTGAAGGGGGCTTAGCGGGAGGGGCTGGTGAGCAGTTCTTC.

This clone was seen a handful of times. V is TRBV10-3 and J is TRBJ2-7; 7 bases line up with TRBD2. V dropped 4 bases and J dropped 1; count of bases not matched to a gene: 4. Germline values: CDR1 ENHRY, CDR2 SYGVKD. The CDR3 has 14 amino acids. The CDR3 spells CAISGQRESYEQYF. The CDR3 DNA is TGTGCCATCAGTGGGCAGCGGGAATCCTACGAGCAGTACTTC.